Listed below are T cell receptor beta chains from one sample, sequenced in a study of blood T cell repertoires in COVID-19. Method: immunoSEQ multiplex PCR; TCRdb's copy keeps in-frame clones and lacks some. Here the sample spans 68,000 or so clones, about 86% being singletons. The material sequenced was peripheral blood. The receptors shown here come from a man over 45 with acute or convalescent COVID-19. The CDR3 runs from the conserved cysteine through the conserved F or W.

CATSDLTDEQYF	TRBV24-1	TRBJ2-7
CASSLLAGGYTDTQYF	TRBV7-8	TRBJ2-3
CAWGTGGTNEKLFF	TRBV30	TRBJ1-4
CASRRGWTSGTDTQYF	TRBV19	TRBJ2-3
CASSGTGRVNEQYF	TRBV10-1	TRBJ2-7
CASNHRGNSPLHF	TRBV19	TRBJ1-6
CASSLARDEQFF	TRBV5-1	TRBJ2-1
CASHKPGLYGYTF	TRBV19	TRBJ1-2
CASSLDRPGQGWTNYGYTF	TRBV5-1	TRBJ1-2
CASSEVQGMNTEAFF	TRBV6-1	TRBJ1-1
CASSPLSGSITDTQYF	TRBV11-3	TRBJ2-3
CASRQDRSNTGELFF	TRBV6-1	TRBJ2-2
CASSSQPGTSSGNEQFF	TRBV5-1	TRBJ2-1
CASSPGLAGENNEQFF	TRBV11-3	TRBJ2-1
CASRQGTNYGYTF	TRBV6-5	TRBJ1-2
CASSPGQGNTGELFF	TRBV5-1	TRBJ2-2
CASGLLQETQYF	TRBV12-3/TRBV12-4	TRBJ2-5
CASSLSSGGSYNEQFF	TRBV7-2	TRBJ2-1